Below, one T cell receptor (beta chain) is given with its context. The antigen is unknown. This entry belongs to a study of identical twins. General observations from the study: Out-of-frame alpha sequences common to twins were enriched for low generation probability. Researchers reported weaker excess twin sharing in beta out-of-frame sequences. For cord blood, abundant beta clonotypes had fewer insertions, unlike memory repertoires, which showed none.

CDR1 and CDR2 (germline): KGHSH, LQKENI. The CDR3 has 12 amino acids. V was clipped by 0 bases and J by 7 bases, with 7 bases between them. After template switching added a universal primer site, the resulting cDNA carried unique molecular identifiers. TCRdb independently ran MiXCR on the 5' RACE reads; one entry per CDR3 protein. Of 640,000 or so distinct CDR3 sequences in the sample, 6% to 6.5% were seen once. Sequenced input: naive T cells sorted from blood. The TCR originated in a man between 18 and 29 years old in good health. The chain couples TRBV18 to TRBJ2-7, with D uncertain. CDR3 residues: CASSPPTGEQYF. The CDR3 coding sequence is TGTGCCAGCTCACCACCGACCGGAGAGCAGTACTTC.